The T cell receptor (beta chain) described here comes from a study of shared clonotypes between healthy human individuals. In the sorted-subset replicate PCRs, 200 ng DNA, 25,000 to 35,000 T cell genomes, was used. The protocol was immunoSEQ multiplex PCR, while the TCRdb copy is restricted to in-frame clones and leaves out a portion. The sample has 2 million to 3 million clones, 80% to 95% seen once. The donor cohort consisted entirely of Caucasian adults residing in Nashville, Tennessee. V lost 0 bases, J lost 7 bases, and 5 bases stayed unmatched. The CDR3 is 14 residues long. CDR1 and CDR2 from the germline V gene are LGHNA and YSLEER.

The rearrangement joins TRBV4-3 to TRBJ2-5; 7 bases are shared with TRBD2. Sequencing was carried out using naive CD4+ T cells from PBMCs. Subset: CD45RA+ positively selected. The origin of this receptor is a man aged 18-30 years in good health. Some clones in this sample may be carry-over from other donors' samples. The CDR3 sequence is CASSQDWREGTQYF. CDR3 coding DNA: TGCGCCAGCAGCCAAGATTGGAGGGAGGGGACCCAGTACTTC.